This T cell receptor beta chain was identified in a study of long-term antiretroviral therapy in people with HIV. Study-level background: The 2015 recommendation for immediate ART came about a decade after the earliest samples.

Germline CDR1 reads MNHNS; CDR2 reads SASEGT. Deletions cut 4 bases from V and 6 bases from J, with 7 bases between. This CDR3 comprises 11 residues. Regarding the study as a whole: The range of CDR3 lengths in HIV repertoires proved narrower than that found in controls. Diversity rose after ART but stayed below transplant donor controls. From about 2003 to 2018, blood was obtained, possibly while participants received older ART regimens.

They ran version v3.0 of the immunoSEQ assay at survey level. The method was immunoSEQ multiplex PCR; TCRdb's version includes in-frame clones alone and lacks a portion of them. The table lists almost 35,000 clones, around 94% of them singletons. As to this clone: No antigen is known for it.

The TCR sequence derives from a woman aged 50 to 60 with HIV. The material sequenced was unsorted PBMCs, taken 5 to 5.5 years after starting antiretroviral therapy. The rearrangement uses TRBV6-1 and TRBJ2-7, with D uncertain. The CDR3 loop is CASSVMGEQYF. The CDR3 coding sequence is TGTGCCAGCAGTGTAATGGGCGAGCAGTACTTC.